The 21 T cell receptor beta chains below were found in one sample sequenced in a study of beta chain features in type 1 diabetes. Their antigens are not known. Expressed TCRB transcripts were sequenced because the entire RNA isolate underwent reverse transcription. Some clones are missing from TCRdb's copy, which holds only in-frame ones; the method was immunoSEQ multiplex PCR. The table has roughly 150,000 clones, around 8% seen once; the top ten hold around 0.9%. The study's findings and limits: There was a moderate but significant shortening of TCRB CDR3s in all four CD4+ subsets of Type 1 diabetes patients.

Sequencing used central memory CD4+ T cells from blood. The receptors were sampled from a woman aged 40 to 50 with type 1 diabetes.

This clone was counted only a few times. This chain's CDR3 is CASSVPGGYTF. CDR3 coding DNA: TGTGCCAGCAGCGTCCCGGGTGGCTACACCTTC. The V call is TRBV9, the J call TRBJ1-2; D is unclear. Germline CDR1 SGDLS, CDR2 YYNGEE. Trimming left V 2 bases short and J 7 bases short, with 6 bases between. The CDR3 consists of 11 residues.

The chain recombines TRBV9 with TRBJ2-5, with TRBD2 matching over 8 bases. Germline trimming cut 2 bases from V and 1 base from J; bases unmatched to any gene: 7. The CDR3 contains 16 residues. Germline CDR1 is SGDLS and CDR2 is YYNGEE. The CDR3 protein is CASSVGGGRTQETQYF. The DNA of the CDR3 is TGTGCCAGCAGCGTCGGCGGCGGGAGGACCCAAGAGACCCAGTACTTC. Together with reference TRBV9 and TRBJ2-5, the CDR3 gives the full variable domain: DSGVTQTPKHLITATGQRVTLRCSPRSGDLSVYWYQQSLDQGLQFLIQYYNGEERAKGNILERFSAQQFPDLHSELNLSSLELGDSALYFCASSVGGGRTQETQYFGPGTRLLVL.

The chain carries TRBV7-2 and TRBJ1-5; 9 bases are shared with TRBD1. Germline V gene lookup returns CDR1 SGHTA and CDR2 FQGNSA. The CDR3 length is 18 residues. Unmatched junction bases numbered 13, after V lost 4 bases and J lost 3 bases. The CDR3 DNA sequence: TGTGCCAGCAGCTCAGCGTCCCGGGGACAGGGCGACAATCAGCCCCAGCATTTT. Translation: CASSSASRGQGDNQPQHF.

This clone was seen only a few times. The chain joins TRBV4-3 to TRBJ2-3; the D gene is possibly TRBD1 (6 bases). V was trimmed by 0 bases and J by 0 bases, leaving 16 bases between them. From germline, CDR1 is LGHNA and CDR2 YSLEER. This CDR3 has 18 amino acids. The CDR3, as DNA: TGCGCCAGCAGCCAAGAGGCCCCAGGGGCGGCGAGCACAGATACGCAGTATTTT. Translation gives CASSQEAPGAASTDTQYF.

This clone was detected ten times or more. The chain is built from TRBV29-1 and TRBJ2-5; maybe TRBD2 (6 bases). CDR1 SQVTM and CDR2 ANQGSEA come from the germline V gene. The CDR3 has 12 amino acids. Trimming shortened V by 7 bases and J by 2 bases, and 11 bases separated the two germline ends. The CDR3: CSAGTDQETQYF. The CDR3 nucleotides are TGCAGCGCAGGGACTGATCAAGAGACCCAGTACTTC.

The sample holds a few counts of this clone. The genes are TRBV7-2 and TRBJ1-6; D not certain. CDR3 length: 14 residues. The V and J ends lost 2 bases and 8 bases respectively, with 10 bases between them. Per germline, CDR1 SGHTA and CDR2 FQGNSA. CDR3 DNA: TGTGCCAGCAGCTTATTAGTGTCGGATTCACCCCTCCACTTT. Residues: CASSLLVSDSPLHF.

A few counts support this clone. CDR3 bases: TGTGCCAGTGTTACAGTCATGAACACTGAAGCTTTCTTT. This codes for CASVTVMNTEAFF. The chain combines TRBV19 with TRBJ1-1, with D unclear. This CDR3 has 13 residues. Germline CDR1 and CDR2: LNHDA and SQIVND (reference sequence). Trimming took off 8 bases at V and 0 bases at J, with 10 bases between the two ends.

This chain links TRBV5-1 with TRBJ2-7, with D unresolved. Trimming took off 4 bases at V and 1 base at J, with 12 bases between the two ends. The germline CDR1 and CDR2 sequences are SGHRS and YFSETQ. The CDR3 contains 14 residues. The CDR3 sequence: CASSRDISSYEQYF. The CDR3 nucleotides read TGCGCCAGCAGCCGTGACATCTCTTCCTACGAGCAGTACTTC.

The V call is TRBV27, the J call TRBJ1-1; TRBD1 might be the D (5 bases). CDR1 and CDR2 from the germline V gene are MNHEY and SMNVEV (reference sequence). Trimming removed 5 bases from V and 7 bases from J, with 17 bases in between. The CDR3 covers 14 residues. CDR3 DNA sequence: TGTGCCAGCAGTCCGACGGGGGTTAGAGGTGAAGCTTTCTTT. Amino acid sequence: CASSPTGVRGEAFF.

The V and J genes are TRBV30 and TRBJ1-5; 8 nucleotides match TRBD1. The V and J ends lost 4 bases and 6 bases, in that order; junction bases with no gene match: 11. Germline V CDR1 and CDR2: GTSNPN, SVGIG (reference sequence). The CDR3 spans 15 residues. CDR3 DNA: TGTGCCTGGATCGAACCAGGACAGGGAAGTCAGCCCCAGCATTTT. It yields the protein CAWIEPGQGSQPQHF.

A few counts support this clone. The chain combines TRBV9 with TRBJ1-1; D not resolved. Germline assignment: CDR1 SGDLS and CDR2 YYNGEE. Trimming shortened V by 6 bases and J by 4 bases, and 19 bases separated the two germline ends. This CDR3 region has 15 residues. CDR3 bases: TGTGCCAGCACTAGCTCAGCGGGATTTGGCACTGAAGCTTTCTTT. Translation: CASTSSAGFGTEAFF.

The CDR3 DNA sequence: TGTGCCAGCAGCTTGGCTCTAGCGTACTCCTACAATGAGCAGTTCTTC. It translates to CASSLALAYSYNEQFF. The chain employs TRBV5-6 and TRBJ2-1; D may be TRBD2 (6 bases). The CDR3 extends over 16 amino acids. V gave up 0 bases and J gave up 0 bases, with 10 bases separating them. Germline lookup yields CDR1 SGHDT and CDR2 YYEEEE.

This clone was detected only a few times. This chain uses TRBV7-6 with TRBJ2-1; D is uncertain. Germline V CDR1 and CDR2: SGHVS, FNYEAQ. This CDR3 region has 15 residues. Deletions cut 1 base from V and 4 bases from J, with 11 bases between. DNA of the CDR3: TGTGCCAGCAGCTTAGACAGCAACCGGTACAATGAGCAGTTCTTC. This sequence encodes CASSLDSNRYNEQFF.

Points on this clone: The sample contains more than one DNA sequence encoding this CDR3. This chain connects TRBV11-3 to TRBJ2-1, with TRBD1 as a possible D gene (5 bases). The germline V gene encodes CDR1 SGHNT and CDR2 YENEEA. The CDR3 runs to 13 residues. V was clipped by 1 base and J by 6 bases, with 7 bases between them. The CDR3 sequence is CASSLGGLNEQFF. In DNA, the CDR3 is TGTGCCAGCAGCTTAGGGGGCCTCAATGAGCAGTTCTTC.

This clone was counted only a few times. This rearrangement joins TRBV7-3 to TRBJ2-1; TRBD2 matches at 7 bases. Germline V gene lookup returns CDR1 SGHTA and CDR2 FQGTGA. The V and J ends lost 5 bases and 3 bases, in that order; junction bases with no gene match: 7. This CDR3 spans 15 amino acids. CDR3 nucleotide sequence: TGTGCCAGCAGCCCAACGGGGGAGGGCTACAATGAGCAGTTCTTC. This encodes CASSPTGEGYNEQFF.

The V and J genes are TRBV5-6 and TRBJ1-6; TRBD1 agrees at 11 bases. The V gene end was trimmed by 2 bases and the J gene end by 8 bases; junction bases not matched to a gene: 3. Looked up from germline, CDR1 is SGHDT and CDR2 is YYEEEE. This CDR3 comprises 15 residues. The CDR3 bases are TGTGCCAGCAGCTTCCCGGGACAGGGGGATTCACCCCTCCACTTT. It encodes CASSFPGQGDSPLHF.

The V and J genes are TRBV28 and TRBJ2-3; a weak D match, TRBD1 (5 bases). CDR1 and CDR2 from the germline V gene are MDHEN and SYDVKM. V dropped 6 bases and J dropped 2 bases, with 9 bases sitting between them. This CDR3 is built from 13 residues. Here the CDR3 DNA reads TGTGCCAGCAGAGGCAGGGTCACAGATACGCAGTATTTT. Its protein product is CASRGRVTDTQYF.

This clone has more than one count but fewer than ten. The chain carries TRBV7-3 and TRBJ2-7, with TRBD2 matching over 8 bases. V trimming: 2 bases; J trimming: 6 bases; junction bases outside the gene matches: 6. The CDR3 is 14 amino acids. Germline CDR1 and CDR2: SGHTA and FQGTGA. The CDR3 DNA is TGTGCCAGCAGCTTAGAGCGGGGGCATTCCGAGCAGTACTTC. Translation gives CASSLERGHSEQYF.

This clone was seen a few times. The V call is TRBV28, the J call TRBJ2-1; D gene ambiguous. CDR3 size: 11 residues. The V gene's germline CDR1 is MDHEN and CDR2 SYDVKM. Trimming removed 3 bases from V and 10 bases from J, with 7 bases in between. The CDR3 protein is CASSLVEEQFF. CDR3 nucleotide sequence: TGTGCCAGCAGTTTGGTGGAGGAGCAGTTCTTC.

This clone has only a few counts. Other nucleotide sequences from this sample produce the same CDR3. This chain joins TRBV29-1 and TRBJ2-3; D is perhaps TRBD1 (5 bases). Germline CDR1 reads SQVTM; CDR2 reads ANQGSEA. The CDR3 runs 12 residues. V was pared by 4 bases and J by 6 bases, with 11 bases between. CDR3 nucleotides: TGCAGCGTTGGCCAGGGTGGGGATACGCAGTATTTT. This encodes CSVGQGGDTQYF.

The chain joins TRBV5-3 to TRBJ2-1; D perhaps matches TRBD2 (5 bases). TRBV5-3 is placed among ORFs of uncertain function. The V end lost 2 bases, the J end lost 1 base, and 10 bases lay between the germline ends. The CDR3 contains 15 residues. The CDR3 sequence is CARSFPGDSYNEQFF. CDR3 nucleotide sequence: TGTGCCAGAAGCTTTCCCGGGGATTCCTACAATGAGCAGTTCTTC.